Only a few counts were recorded for the clone carrying this T cell receptor (beta chain). Between the trimmed V and J ends, which lost 5 bases and 3 bases, there was a span of 9 bases. The CDR3 has 13 residues. The data are from a study of T-cell memory formation after mild COVID-19. Using its own MiXCR run on the 5' RACE reads, TCRdb lists one record per CDR3 protein. The sample lists roughly 240,000 distinct CDR3 sequences; roughly 16% were seen once. The sequenced sample was PBMCs or a T cell subset sorted from them (not recorded which). The clonotype comes from a man aged 18 to 29 who had mild COVID-19 (a few samples of this study predate the infection). Cell type and time point are not known. This chain uses TRBV12-3 or TRBV12-4 with TRBJ2-3; D perhaps matches TRBD2 (5 bases). The CDR3 is CASSVWETDTQYF. The DNA of the CDR3 is TGTGCCAGCAGTGTGTGGGAGACAGATACGCAGTATTTT.